This T cell receptor beta chain was sequenced for a study of cytomegalovirus exposure and HLA in healthy donors. Germline V gives CDR1 SGHRS, CDR2 YFSETQ. Unmatched junction bases numbered 9, after V lost 4 bases and J lost 2 bases. This CDR3 region has 15 residues. Findings and caveats of the study: The authors assumed roughly uniform sequencing depth across donors for presence/absence analyses.

The PCR was carried out with 60 Vbeta primers and 13 Jbeta primers. Sequencing used immunoSEQ multiplex PCR; TCRdb keeps in-frame clones, though not all of them. This table holds over 40,000 clones, under 70% found once. This clone was seen just once. Antigen: not known. The clonotype comes from a man in his 60s in good health and CMV-seropositive. The rearrangement uses TRBV5-1 and TRBJ2-7, with TRBD1 identical over 7 bases. Sequenced material: PBMCs. The CDR3 sequence is CASSLWRQGTYEQYF. The CDR3, as DNA: TGCGCCAGCAGCCTATGGAGACAGGGAACCTACGAGCAGTACTTC.